This is a list of T cell receptor beta chains from one sample in a study of blood T cell repertoires in COVID-19. Some clones are missing from TCRdb's copy, which holds only in-frame ones; the method was immunoSEQ multiplex PCR. The repertoire holds hundreds of thousands of clones, with around 89% as singletons. Sequencing was carried out using PBMCs or T cells enriched from blood (not recorded which). Receptors were obtained from a man between 25 and 39 years old who had recovered from COVID-19. Both conserved end residues are part of each CDR3. The D gene is left open where the match is weak. Expanded clones are given a class, and other clones once, few, many or no size at all.

v_gene: TRBV12-3/TRBV12-4; abundance: .; d_gene: TRBD1; j_gene: TRBJ2-7; CDR3nt: TGTGCCAGCAGCCCGACAGGGGCCGAGCAGTACTTC; CDR3aa: CASSPTGAEQYF
v_gene: TRBV29-1; abundance: .; d_gene: .; j_gene: TRBJ1-2; CDR3nt: TGCAGCGTTGAAGATCTTCAACAGGACACTAGCTCCTATGGCTACACCTTC; CDR3aa: CSVEDLQQDTSSYGYTF
v_gene: TRBV7-9; abundance: .; d_gene: TRBD2; j_gene: TRBJ2-5; CDR3nt: TGTGCCAGCAGCTCTATTACCGGGGGGATCCAAGAGACCCAGTACTTC; CDR3aa: CASSSITGGIQETQYF
v_gene: TRBV5-4; abundance: .; d_gene: TRBD2; j_gene: TRBJ2-3; CDR3nt: TGTGCCAGCAGGGATAGCGGGAGCGAGTCAGATACGCAGTATTTT; CDR3aa: CASRDSGSESDTQYF
v_gene: TRBV18; abundance: .; d_gene: .; j_gene: TRBJ1-1; CDR3nt: TGTGCCAGCTCCATCGGACTCGAAGGGAACACTGAAGCTTTCTTT; CDR3aa: CASSIGLEGNTEAFF
v_gene: TRBV9; abundance: .; d_gene: TRBD2; j_gene: TRBJ2-7; CDR3nt: TGTGCCAGCAGCGTAGGGCTAGCGGGAGCTGTCAACGAGCAGTACTTC; CDR3aa: CASSVGLAGAVNEQYF
v_gene: TRBV12-3/TRBV12-4; abundance: .; d_gene: .; j_gene: TRBJ1-2; CDR3nt: TGTGCCAGCAGTTCCGACAGCTATGGCTACACCTTC; CDR3aa: CASSSDSYGYTF
v_gene: TRBV2; abundance: few; d_gene: .; j_gene: TRBJ2-5; CDR3nt: TGTGCCAGCAGTGGGATAGACATGGGGACCCAGTACTTC; CDR3aa: CASSGIDMGTQYF
v_gene: TRBV27; abundance: .; d_gene: .; j_gene: TRBJ1-2; CDR3nt: TGTGCCAGCAGCCGACAGGAGGACGGGGGGTATGGCTACACCTTC; CDR3aa: CASSRQEDGGYGYTF
v_gene: TRBV10-1; abundance: .; d_gene: .; j_gene: TRBJ2-5; CDR3nt: TGCGCCAGCAGTGATAGGGGGAGGGCCCTGGAGACCCAGTACTTC; CDR3aa: CASSDRGRALETQYF
v_gene: TRBV5-4; abundance: .; d_gene: TRBD2; j_gene: TRBJ2-7; CDR3nt: TGTGCCAGCAGCCCTTATTATACGGGAGGGCCCCCCGAGCAGTACTTC; CDR3aa: CASSPYYTGGPPEQYF
v_gene: TRBV12-3/TRBV12-4; abundance: .; d_gene: .; j_gene: TRBJ1-1; CDR3nt: TGTGCCAGCAGTCCCTCTCAGGCCACTGAAGCTTTCTTT; CDR3aa: CASSPSQATEAFF
v_gene: TRBV19; abundance: few; d_gene: .; j_gene: TRBJ1-1; CDR3nt: TGTGCCAGTAGTCCCTCCCGTCAGGTCAACACTGAAGCTTTCTTT; CDR3aa: CASSPSRQVNTEAFF
v_gene: TRBV5-1; abundance: .; d_gene: TRBD2; j_gene: TRBJ2-7; CDR3nt: TGCGCCAGCAGCCCGGCGAGCGGGGGTTACTACGAGCAGTACTTC; CDR3aa: CASSPASGGYYEQYF
v_gene: TRBV29-1; abundance: .; d_gene: .; j_gene: TRBJ1-2; CDR3nt: TGCAGCGTTGTTCGGGGAATCTCGGGTGGCTACACCTTC; CDR3aa: CSVVRGISGGYTF
v_gene: TRBV5-6; abundance: once; d_gene: .; j_gene: TRBJ1-4; CDR3nt: TGTGCCAGCAGCTTGGGCGGGGCTGCAGGGGAAAAACTGTTTTTT; CDR3aa: CASSLGGAAGEKLFF
v_gene: TRBV7-9; abundance: once; d_gene: .; j_gene: TRBJ2-7; CDR3nt: TGTGCCAGCAGCTTGGCCGGGGGCTACGAGCAGTACTTC; CDR3aa: CASSLAGGYEQYF
v_gene: TRBV28; abundance: .; d_gene: .; j_gene: TRBJ1-6; CDR3nt: TGTGCCAGCAGAGGAGGAGGGAACTATAATTCACCCCTCCACTTT; CDR3aa: CASRGGGNYNSPLHF
v_gene: TRBV29-1; abundance: .; d_gene: TRBD2; j_gene: TRBJ2-7; CDR3nt: TGCAGCGTTGTGGGGGATTGGGGGACGGGAGGCTACGAGCAGTACTTC; CDR3aa: CSVVGDWGTGGYEQYF
v_gene: TRBV6-5; abundance: .; d_gene: TRBD1; j_gene: TRBJ2-1; CDR3nt: TGTGCCACTGTGGGACAGTTCTATGAGCAGTTCTTC; CDR3aa: CATVGQFYEQFF
v_gene: TRBV29-1; abundance: .; d_gene: .; j_gene: TRBJ2-7; CDR3nt: TGCAGCGTTGTCGGGGCGTCCACCAGGGGCGAGCAGTACTTC; CDR3aa: CSVVGASTRGEQYF
v_gene: TRBV4-1; abundance: .; d_gene: .; j_gene: TRBJ2-1; CDR3nt: TGCGCCAGCAGCCTTGGAGATGAGCAGTTCTTC; CDR3aa: CASSLGDEQFF
v_gene: TRBV2; abundance: .; d_gene: .; j_gene: TRBJ1-2; CDR3nt: TGTGCCAGCAGTGACAATAACTATGGCTACACCTTC; CDR3aa: CASSDNNYGYTF
v_gene: TRBV6-5; abundance: once; d_gene: .; j_gene: TRBJ1-2; CDR3nt: TGTGCCAGCAGTTACTCTCGGGGGGGCTATGGCTACACCTTC; CDR3aa: CASSYSRGGYGYTF
v_gene: TRBV6-5; abundance: .; d_gene: .; j_gene: TRBJ2-7; CDR3nt: TGTGCCAGCAGTTACAAGGGGGGGTACGAGCAGTACTTC; CDR3aa: CASSYKGGYEQYF
v_gene: TRBV12-3/TRBV12-4; abundance: .; d_gene: .; j_gene: TRBJ1-5; CDR3nt: TGTGCCAGCAGCAGGATAAGCAATCAGCCCCAGCATTTT; CDR3aa: CASSRISNQPQHF
v_gene: TRBV11-2; abundance: .; d_gene: TRBD2; j_gene: TRBJ2-7; CDR3nt: TGTGCCAGCAGCTTAGTGGCGGGGGAGGGCCACGAGCAGTACTTC; CDR3aa: CASSLVAGEGHEQYF
v_gene: TRBV3-1/TRBV3-2; abundance: .; d_gene: TRBD2; j_gene: TRBJ2-1; CDR3nt: TGTGCCAGCAGCCAGGGTTATAGCGGGAGCTCCTACAATGAGCAGTTCTTC; CDR3aa: CASSQGYSGSSYNEQFF
v_gene: TRBV2; abundance: .; d_gene: .; j_gene: TRBJ2-2; CDR3nt: TGTGCCAGCCGAGCGGATGGCGGGGAGCTGTTTTTT; CDR3aa: CASRADGGELFF
v_gene: TRBV10-3; abundance: .; d_gene: TRBD1; j_gene: TRBJ1-1; CDR3nt: TGTGCCATCAGGGACAGGGGCAAGGCTGAAGCTTTCTTT; CDR3aa: CAIRDRGKAEAFF
v_gene: TRBV19; abundance: .; d_gene: TRBD1; j_gene: TRBJ1-2; CDR3nt: TGTGCCAGTAGTAGTCAACCGGGACAGAACTATGGCTACACCTTC; CDR3aa: CASSSQPGQNYGYTF
v_gene: TRBV5-6; abundance: .; d_gene: .; j_gene: TRBJ2-3; CDR3nt: TGTGCCAGCAGCTTGGCCTGGCGGGAAAGCACAGATACGCAGTATTTT; CDR3aa: CASSLAWRESTDTQYF
v_gene: TRBV7-9; abundance: .; d_gene: TRBD2; j_gene: TRBJ2-2; CDR3nt: TGTGCCAGCAGCCGGACTAGCGTGAACACCGGGGAGCTGTTTTTT; CDR3aa: CASSRTSVNTGELFF
v_gene: TRBV30; abundance: .; d_gene: .; j_gene: TRBJ2-3; CDR3nt: TGTGCCTGGAGTGTCGTCACAGATACGCAGTATTTT; CDR3aa: CAWSVVTDTQYF
v_gene: TRBV6-5; abundance: .; d_gene: TRBD2; j_gene: TRBJ2-5; CDR3nt: TGTGCCAGCAGTTACGGGGGGGTTGATGCCCAGTACTTC; CDR3aa: CASSYGGVDAQYF
v_gene: TRBV6-5; abundance: .; d_gene: .; j_gene: TRBJ2-7; CDR3nt: TGTGCCAGCAGGGCAATTTACGAGCAGTACTTC; CDR3aa: CASRAIYEQYF
v_gene: TRBV5-1; abundance: .; d_gene: .; j_gene: TRBJ2-3; CDR3nt: TGCGCCAGCAGCCCCAATATTGGCCCAGATACGCAGTATTTT; CDR3aa: CASSPNIGPDTQYF
v_gene: TRBV29-1; abundance: .; d_gene: TRBD1; j_gene: TRBJ1-1; CDR3nt: TGCAGCGTGCTCGACAGGGTGAACACTGAAGCTTTCTTT; CDR3aa: CSVLDRVNTEAFF
v_gene: TRBV28; abundance: once; d_gene: TRBD2; j_gene: TRBJ2-1; CDR3nt: TGTGCCAGCTCCCCTAGCGGGATAGGGAATGAGCAGTTCTTC; CDR3aa: CASSPSGIGNEQFF
v_gene: TRBV5-4; abundance: .; d_gene: TRBD2; j_gene: TRBJ2-5; CDR3nt: TGTGCCAGCAGCTTGTGGGGAGGGCTGGAGACCCAGTACTTC; CDR3aa: CASSLWGGLETQYF
v_gene: TRBV7-9; abundance: .; d_gene: TRBD1; j_gene: TRBJ1-6; CDR3nt: TGTGCCAGCAGCCCGGGACAGGGGATTTATTCACCCCTCCACTTT; CDR3aa: CASSPGQGIYSPLHF
v_gene: TRBV9; abundance: few; d_gene: .; j_gene: TRBJ2-7; CDR3nt: TGTGCCAGCAGCCCATCAGGGGTTCCCGGGCTGTCCGAGCAGTACTTC; CDR3aa: CASSPSGVPGLSEQYF
v_gene: TRBV5-1; abundance: .; d_gene: .; j_gene: TRBJ1-3; CDR3nt: TGCGCCAGCAGCTTGGCCGGAAGAGCAGACACCGGAAACACCATATATTTT; CDR3aa: CASSLAGRADTGNTIYF
v_gene: TRBV5-5; abundance: .; d_gene: TRBD1; j_gene: TRBJ2-7; CDR3nt: TGTGCCAGCACCGAGGGGGCGGGTCCCTACGAGCAGTACTTC; CDR3aa: CASTEGAGPYEQYF
v_gene: TRBV18; abundance: .; d_gene: TRBD1; j_gene: TRBJ1-6; CDR3nt: TGTGCCAGCTCACCGACAATGGACAGGGTAGGATCACCCCTCCACTTT; CDR3aa: CASSPTMDRVGSPLHF
v_gene: TRBV4-1; abundance: .; d_gene: .; j_gene: TRBJ2-7; CDR3nt: TGCGCCAGCAGCCAAGAGAGCGGCGGCTCCTACGAGCAGTACTTC; CDR3aa: CASSQESGGSYEQYF
v_gene: TRBV11-1; abundance: .; d_gene: TRBD2; j_gene: TRBJ2-3; CDR3nt: TGTGCCAGCAGCCAGGGACTAGCGGGAGTAGATACGCAGTATTTT; CDR3aa: CASSQGLAGVDTQYF
v_gene: TRBV5-1; abundance: .; d_gene: TRBD2; j_gene: TRBJ2-1; CDR3nt: TGCGCCAGCAGCTTGGGCACTAGCGTCGAATACAATGAGCAGTTCTTC; CDR3aa: CASSLGTSVEYNEQFF
v_gene: TRBV7-3; abundance: .; d_gene: TRBD2; j_gene: TRBJ2-7; CDR3nt: TGTGCCAGCAGCCCTAATAGCGGGCCCAACTACGAGCAGTACTTC; CDR3aa: CASSPNSGPNYEQYF
v_gene: TRBV7-9; abundance: .; d_gene: .; j_gene: TRBJ2-1; CDR3nt: TGTGCCAGCAGCTTAGTGGGGGGAGGAAGGACAGGTGAGCAGTTCTTC; CDR3aa: CASSLVGGGRTGEQFF
v_gene: TRBV12-3/TRBV12-4; abundance: .; d_gene: .; j_gene: TRBJ2-5; CDR3nt: TGTGCCAGCACCAACAATGTACAAGAGACCCAGTACTTC; CDR3aa: CASTNNVQETQYF
v_gene: TRBV3-1/TRBV3-2; abundance: .; d_gene: .; j_gene: TRBJ1-1; CDR3nt: TGTGCCAGCAGCCAAGGTGTGGGGAGGAACACTGAAGCTTTCTTT; CDR3aa: CASSQGVGRNTEAFF
v_gene: TRBV25-1; abundance: .; d_gene: .; j_gene: TRBJ2-7; CDR3nt: TGTGCCAGCAGTGGCCTGGTGGGGGAGGTCTCCTACGAGCAGTACTTC; CDR3aa: CASSGLVGEVSYEQYF
v_gene: TRBV15; abundance: .; d_gene: .; j_gene: TRBJ1-5; CDR3nt: TGTGCCACCAGCTCTAAGCCCGAGCGGGCGCCCCAGCATTTT; CDR3aa: CATSSKPERAPQHF
v_gene: TRBV30; abundance: .; d_gene: TRBD2; j_gene: TRBJ2-5; CDR3nt: TGTGCCTGGAGTGGGCTTAGCGGGAGTGGGACCCAGTACTTC; CDR3aa: CAWSGLSGSGTQYF
v_gene: TRBV2; abundance: .; d_gene: TRBD1; j_gene: TRBJ1-4; CDR3nt: TGTGCCAGCAGCATGAACCCAGGGGGCAATGGAGAAAAACTGTTTTTT; CDR3aa: CASSMNPGGNGEKLFF